This TCR beta chain emerged from a study of T cells expressing NK-cell markers. About the study: Seven HCMV-seropositive donors and one seronegative donor made up the eight sequenced donors. Study findings and constraints: Six of the donors carried dominant NKG2C+ clonotypes that took up about 1.0-7.0% of their CD8+ T cells.

CDR1 is MGHDK and CDR2 is SYGVNS in the germline V gene. The CDR3 spans 15 residues. As concerns this clonotype: Its antigen is not identified.

UMI-tagged 5'RACE template switching yielded the TCR beta cDNA. TCRdb reprocessed the 5' RACE reads, with one entry per CDR3 protein and no DNA. Its table lists about 300,000 distinct CDR3 sequences. Sequencing input: blood T cells: a sorted CD56 or NKG2C T cell subset, CD4+ or CD8+ T cells, or bulk PBMC T cells (not recorded which). This rearrangement joins TRBV25-1 to TRBJ2-2; TCRdb's D call of TRBD1 is untestable without DNA. The TCR was taken from a woman aged 18-70 years in good health. This chain's CDR3 is CASSRGGQWTGELFF.